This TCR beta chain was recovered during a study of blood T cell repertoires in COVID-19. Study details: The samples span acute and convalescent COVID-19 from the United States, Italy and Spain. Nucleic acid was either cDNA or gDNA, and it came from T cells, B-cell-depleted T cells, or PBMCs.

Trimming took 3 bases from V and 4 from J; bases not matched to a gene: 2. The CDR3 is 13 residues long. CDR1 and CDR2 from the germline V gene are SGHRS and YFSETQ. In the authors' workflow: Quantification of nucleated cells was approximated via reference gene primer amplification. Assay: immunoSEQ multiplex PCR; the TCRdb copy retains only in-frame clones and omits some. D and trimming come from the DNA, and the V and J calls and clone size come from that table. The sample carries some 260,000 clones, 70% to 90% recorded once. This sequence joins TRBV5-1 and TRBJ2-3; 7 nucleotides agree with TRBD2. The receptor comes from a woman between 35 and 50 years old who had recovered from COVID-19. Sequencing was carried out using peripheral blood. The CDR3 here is CASSSGGPDTQYF. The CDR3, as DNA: TGCGCCAGCAGCTCGGGGGGACCAGATACGCAGTATTTT.